The 18 T cell receptor beta chains below were found in one sample sequenced in a study of blood T cells in healthy people across ages. Primers used in a second PCR of roughly 6 to 11 cycles were a sample-barcoded 5' primer and a J-beta primer mix. MiXCR, run by TCRdb on the 5' RACE reads, gives a single entry per CDR3 protein. The table has hundreds of thousands of distinct CDR3 sequences, around 48% seen once. The sequencing sample was made of blood. The source of these receptors is a man of 80 years or more in good health.

The CDR3 here is CSVEDSRRAYEQYF. The CDR3 DNA sequence: TGCAGCGTTGAAGATTCCCGTAGGGCCTACGAGCAGTACTTC. J is TRBJ2-4 and V is TRBV29-1, with unresolved D. The last part of the DNA fits TRBJ2-7 better; the J call may be wrong. The germline V gene has CDR1 SQVTM and CDR2 ANQGSEA. The CDR3 covers 14 residues.

J is TRBJ2-3 and V is TRBV20-1, with D perhaps TRBD2 (6 bases). V was trimmed by 8 bases and J by 2 bases, leaving 17 bases between them. This CDR3 has 14 residues. The germline V gene has CDR1 DFQATT and CDR2 SNEGSKA (reference sequence). The CDR3 spells CSPRPSVFTDTQYF. CDR3 coding DNA: TGCAGTCCACGGCCTAGCGTTTTCACAGATACGCAGTATTTT.

The DNA of the CDR3 is TGTGCCACCAGTGGTGGACGGGACCTCCACTACAATGAGCAGTTCTTC. Its protein is CATSGGRDLHYNEQFF. This chain links TRBV24-1 with TRBJ2-1, with D perhaps matching TRBD1 or TRBD2 (5 bases each). Between the trimmed V and J ends, which lost 5 bases and 3 bases, there was a span of 16 bases. Looked up from germline, CDR1 is KGHDR and CDR2 is SFDVKD. The CDR3 consists of 16 residues.

Comments on this clonotype: This may stem from a read error, because a much larger clone lies one nucleotide away. V is TRBV6-5 and J is TRBJ2-2; the D call may be TRBD1 or TRBD2 (6 bases each). This CDR3 spans 15 amino acids. Germline V gene lookup returns CDR1 MNHEY and CDR2 SVGAGI. The CDR3 bases are TGTGCCAGCAGTTACCGGGACTGGGACACCGGGGGGCTGTTTTTT. Amino acid sequence: CASSYRDWDTGGLFF.

This clonotype was observed a handful of times. The chain links TRBV28 to TRBJ2-5; no clear D gene. The CDR3 is 14 amino acids. CDR1 and CDR2 (germline): MDHEN, SYDVKM. Trimming removed 1 base at V and 4 bases at J, with 10 bases between. The CDR3: CASSLFGYGETQYF. CDR3 bases: TGTGCCAGCAGTTTATTCGGTTACGGAGAGACCCAGTACTTC.

The V call is TRBV12-3 or TRBV12-4, the J call TRBJ2-5; TRBD2 aligns across 11 bases. The CDR3 spans 14 residues. V lost 6 bases, J lost 5 bases, and 5 bases stayed unmatched. CDR3 in DNA: TGTGCCAGCAGCAAACTAGCGGGAGAGGAGACCCAGTACTTC. It yields the protein CASSKLAGEETQYF.

This clonotype was detected ten times or more. The chain uses TRBV13 and TRBJ2-5; D is unclear. CDR1 is PRHDT, CDR2 FYEKMQ, per germline (reference sequence). The CDR3 totals 13 residues. Trimming cost V 1 base and J 4 bases, with 7 bases left between them. The CDR3: CASSLARRETQYF. CDR3 DNA sequence: TGTGCCAGCAGCTTAGCGAGAAGAGAGACCCAGTACTTC.

CDR3 coding DNA: TGTGCCAGCAGTGATCAATCGGGACAGCTAACCTACGAGCAGTACTTC. This gives the protein CASSDQSGQLTYEQYF. The rearrangement links TRBV12-3 or TRBV12-4 to TRBJ2-4, with 7 bases aligning to TRBD1. Judging by the DNA end, TRBJ2-7 fits better; the J call may be wrong. The CDR3 has 16 residues.

The rearrangement links TRBV29-1 to TRBJ2-3; 9 nucleotides match TRBD2. The length of the CDR3 is 14 residues. V lost 8 bases, J lost 7 bases, and 13 bases stayed unmatched. Germline CDR1 is SQVTM and CDR2 is ANQGSEA. Here the CDR3 DNA reads TGCAGCTCCGGAGGAAGCGGGGGGTTGTATACGCAGTATTTT. It codes for CSSGGSGGLYTQYF.

This clonotype was observed at least ten times. An end of the junction differs from the germline gene, which may be a read error. The CDR3 bases are TGCGCCAGCAGTCGGACAGGGGGCACTGAAGCTTTCTTT. Protein product: CASSRTGGTEAFF. The J gene is TRBJ1-1, the V gene TRBV6-6, with 10 bases identical to TRBD1. Germline V gene sequence: CDR1 MNHNY, CDR2 SVGAGI (reference sequence). The CDR3 totals 13 residues.

This chain connects TRBV5-1 to TRBJ1-4, with D tentatively TRBD1 (5 bases). From germline, CDR1 is SGHRS and CDR2 YFSETQ. Trimming removed 1 base at V and 5 bases at J, with 12 bases between. There are 15 residues in the CDR3. The CDR3 DNA sequence: TGCGCCAGCAGCTTGCCCATCGGACACAATGAAAAACTGTTTTTT. This codes for CASSLPIGHNEKLFF. The entire variable domain, with the rest obtained from reference TRBV5-1 and TRBJ1-4, is as follows: KAGVTQTPRYLIKTRGQQVTLSCSPISGHRSVSWYQQTPGQGLQFLFEYFSETQRNKGNFPGRFSGRQFSNSRSEMNVSTLELGDSALYLCASSLPIGHNEKLFFGSGTQLSVL.

V and J are TRBV7-2 and TRBJ1-5; D not resolved. This CDR3 spans 17 amino acids. Deletions cut 1 base from V and 3 bases from J, with 16 bases between. Per germline, CDR1 SGHTA and CDR2 FQGNSA. CDR3 in DNA: TGTGCCAGCAGCTTAGAGTGGGAGCCTAGTGACAATCAGCCCCAGCATTTT. Amino acid sequence: CASSLEWEPSDNQPQHF.

This clonotype has more than one count but fewer than ten. This sequence joins TRBV20-1 and TRBJ1-1; the D gene is possibly TRBD1 (6 bases). The ends were cut back, 5 bases at V and 1 base at J, with 11 bases in the middle. The CDR3 runs to 13 residues. Germline CDR1 reads DFQATT; CDR2 reads SNEGSKA (reference sequence). The CDR3 sequence: CSASGQANTEAFF. CDR3 DNA: TGCAGTGCTTCGGGACAAGCGAACACTGAAGCTTTCTTT.

The gene calls are TRBV11-2 and TRBJ1-2, with D unclear. This CDR3 is built from 13 residues. Between the trimmed V and J ends, which lost 3 bases and 5 bases, there was a span of 10 bases. Per germline, CDR1 SGHAT and CDR2 FQNNGV. CDR3 DNA sequence: TGTGCCAGCAGCTTGGCCTGGGCGTATGGCTACACCTTC. Amino acid sequence: CASSLAWAYGYTF. Full variable domain (rest looked up from reference TRBV11-2 and TRBJ1-2): EAGVAQSPRYKIIEKRQSVAFWCNPISGHATLYWYQQILGQGPKLLIQFQNNGVVDDSQLPKDRFSAERLKGVDSTLKIQPAKLEDSAVYLCASSLAWAYGYTFGSGTRLTVV.

The sample holds a few counts of this clonotype. CDR3 residues: CASSLSSARSTDTQYF. The CDR3 DNA sequence: TGTGCCAGCAGCTTATCTAGCGCGCGGAGCACAGATACGCAGTATTTT. The chain carries TRBV7-2 and TRBJ2-3; perhaps TRBD2 as D (6 bases). CDR3 length: 16 residues. Trimming removed 2 bases at V and 0 bases at J, with 12 bases between. Germline V gives CDR1 SGHTA, CDR2 FQGNSA.

This clonotype was counted only a few times. The chain uses TRBV20-1 and TRBJ1-5; D is possibly TRBD1 (5 bases). Trimming stripped 4 bases from V and 5 bases from J, with 12 bases between. The CDR3 totals 13 residues. Germline lookup yields CDR1 DFQATT and CDR2 SNEGSKA (reference sequence). Here the CDR3 DNA reads TGCAGTGCTAAACCCGACAGACATCAGCCCCAGCATTTT. This sequence encodes CSAKPDRHQPQHF.

The V call is TRBV27, the J call TRBJ2-5, with 7 bases identical to TRBD1. The DNA end is more similar to TRBJ2-7, so the J call may be wrong. This CDR3 has 13 amino acids. Germline values: CDR1 MNHEY, CDR2 SMNVEV (reference sequence). CDR3 in DNA: TGTGCCAGCAGTGGCTACAGGGGACGCGAGCAGTACTTC. This gives the protein CASSGYRGREQYF.

With regard to this clonotype: This may arise from a read error, as a much more abundant clone is one base away. The rearrangement uses TRBV6-5 and TRBJ2-3, with D tentatively TRBD1 (6 bases). Germline CDR1 reads MNHEY; CDR2 reads SVGAGI. The CDR3 length is 14 residues. The DNA for the CDR3 is TGTGCCTGCAGTTACGACAGGAGCACAGATACGCAGTATTTT. Translating it yields CACSYDRSTDTQYF.